This T cell receptor beta chain was observed in a study of human T cells and chemical hapten exposure. TCRdb itself ran the RACE reads through MiXCR, one entry per CDR3 protein. The sample lists some 110,000 distinct CDR3 sequences, about 11% occurring once. Regarding time point: patch test 3, about 24 weeks after DPC sensitization. The treatment is: therapeutic diphenylcyclopropenone sensitization with weekly scalp DPC. Germline V lookup: CDR1 MNHEY, CDR2 SVGAGI. V lost 5 bases, J lost 9 bases, and 17 bases lay in between. The CDR3 totals 14 residues. The specimen comprised whole blood, sampled in connection with sensitization to the hapten diphenylcyclopropenone (DPC). V gene TRBV6-5 combines with J gene TRBJ2-1; D gene uncertain. This receptor was taken from a woman between 45 and 65 years old with alopecia areata. Some clones in this sample may be carry-over from other donors' samples. This CDR3 is CASSPSLGLGEQFF. CDR3 DNA: TGTGCCAGCAGTCCCTCCTTGGGGTTGGGTGAGCAGTTCTTC.